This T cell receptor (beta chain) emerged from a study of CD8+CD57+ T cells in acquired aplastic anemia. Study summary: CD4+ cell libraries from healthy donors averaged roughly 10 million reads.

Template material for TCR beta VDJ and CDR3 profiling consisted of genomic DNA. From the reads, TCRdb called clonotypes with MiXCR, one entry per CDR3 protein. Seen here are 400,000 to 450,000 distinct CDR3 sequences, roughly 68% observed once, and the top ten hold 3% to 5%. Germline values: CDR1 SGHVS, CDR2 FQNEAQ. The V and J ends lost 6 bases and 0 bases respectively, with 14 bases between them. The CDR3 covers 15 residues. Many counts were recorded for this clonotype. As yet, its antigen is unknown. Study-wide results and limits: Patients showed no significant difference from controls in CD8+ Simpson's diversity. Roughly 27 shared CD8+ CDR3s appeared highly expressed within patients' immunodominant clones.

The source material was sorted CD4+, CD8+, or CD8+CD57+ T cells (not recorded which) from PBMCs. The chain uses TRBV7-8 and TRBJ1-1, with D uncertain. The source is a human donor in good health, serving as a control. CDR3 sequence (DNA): TGTGCCAGCAGGGGTAGACCCCTTTTGAACACTGAAGCTTTCTTT. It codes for CASRGRPLLNTEAFF.